This TCR beta chain was found in a study of blood T cell repertoires in COVID-19. About the research overall: Collection of acute and convalescent COVID-19 samples took place in the United States, Italy and Spain. The cDNA or gDNA used as material had been derived from T cells, B-cell-depleted T cells, or PBMCs.

Per the study methods: Amplification of reference gene primers was used by the study to estimate nucleated cell counts. Measured with immunoSEQ multiplex PCR; TCRdb has only the in-frame clones, and not every one. V and J calls and clone size come straight from that table; D and trimming were deduced from the DNA. The data hold fewer than 350,000 clones, with about 85% observed a single time. All enrollees were roughly 18 to 90 years old and from under 25 US areas. The CDR3 covers 12 residues. Germline V gives CDR1 GTSNPN, CDR2 SVGIG (reference sequence). The V segment lost 0 bases and the J segment 4 bases; nucleotides outside the gene matches: 0.

Sequenced sample: PBMCs or T cells enriched from blood (not recorded which). This TCR was sampled from a woman aged 45-65 years who had recovered from COVID-19. The V and J genes are TRBV30 and TRBJ2-7; 7 bases are a match to TRBD2. CDR3 residues: CAWSVGGYEQYF. The CDR3 coding sequence is TGTGCCTGGAGTGTGGGGGGGTACGAGCAGTACTTC. Together with reference TRBV30 and TRBJ2-7, the CDR3 gives the full variable domain: SQTIHQWPATLVQPVGSPLSLECTVEGTSNPNLYWYRQAAGRGLQLLFYSVGIGQISSEVPQNLSASRPQDRQFILSSKKLLLSDSGFYLCAWSVGGYEQYFGPGTRLTVT.